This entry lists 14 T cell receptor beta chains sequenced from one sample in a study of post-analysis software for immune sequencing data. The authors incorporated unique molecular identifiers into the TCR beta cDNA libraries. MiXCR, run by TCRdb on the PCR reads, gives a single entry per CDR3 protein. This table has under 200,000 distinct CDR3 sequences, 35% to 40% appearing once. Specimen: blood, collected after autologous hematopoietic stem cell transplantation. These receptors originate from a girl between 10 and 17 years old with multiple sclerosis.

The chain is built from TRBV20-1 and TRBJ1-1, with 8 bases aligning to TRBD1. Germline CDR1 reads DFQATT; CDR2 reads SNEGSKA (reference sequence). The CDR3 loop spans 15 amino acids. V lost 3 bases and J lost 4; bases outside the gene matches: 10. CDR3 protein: CSASNRGVQLTEAFF. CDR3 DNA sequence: TGCAGTGCTAGCAACAGGGGGGTCCAGCTCACTGAAGCTTTCTTT.

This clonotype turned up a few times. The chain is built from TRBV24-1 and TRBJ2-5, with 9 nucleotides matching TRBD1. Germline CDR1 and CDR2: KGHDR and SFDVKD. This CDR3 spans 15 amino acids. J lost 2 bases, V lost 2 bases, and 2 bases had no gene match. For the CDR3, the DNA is TGTGCCACCAGTGATTCCGGACAGGGGCAAGAGACCCAGTACTTC. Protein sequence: CATSDSGQGQETQYF.

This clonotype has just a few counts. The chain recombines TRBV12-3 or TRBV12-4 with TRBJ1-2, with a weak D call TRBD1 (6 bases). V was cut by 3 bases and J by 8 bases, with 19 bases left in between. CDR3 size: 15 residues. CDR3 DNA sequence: TGTGCCAGCAGTTTCGGCAGGGGAACATGGCGGGGCTACACCTTC. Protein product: CASSFGRGTWRGYTF.

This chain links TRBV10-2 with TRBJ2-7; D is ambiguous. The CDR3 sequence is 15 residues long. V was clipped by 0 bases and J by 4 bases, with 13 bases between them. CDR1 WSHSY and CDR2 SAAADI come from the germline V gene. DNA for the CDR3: TGCGCCAGCAGTGAGTCGACGATGGTTAGTTACGAGCAGTACTTC. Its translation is CASSESTMVSYEQYF.

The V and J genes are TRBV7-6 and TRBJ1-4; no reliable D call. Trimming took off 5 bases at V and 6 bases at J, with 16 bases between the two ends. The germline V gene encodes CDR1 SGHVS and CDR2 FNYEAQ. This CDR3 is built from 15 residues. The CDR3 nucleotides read TGTGCCAGCAGCCTAGAGGCCAGCTCCTATGAAAAACTGTTTTTT. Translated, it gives CASSLEASSYEKLFF.

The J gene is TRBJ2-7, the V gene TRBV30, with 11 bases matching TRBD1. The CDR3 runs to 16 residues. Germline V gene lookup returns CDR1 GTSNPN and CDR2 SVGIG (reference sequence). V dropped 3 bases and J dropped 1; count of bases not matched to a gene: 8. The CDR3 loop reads CAWSQPGTGGSYEQYF. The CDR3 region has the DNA TGTGCCTGGAGCCAACCCGGGACAGGGGGGTCCTACGAGCAGTACTTC.

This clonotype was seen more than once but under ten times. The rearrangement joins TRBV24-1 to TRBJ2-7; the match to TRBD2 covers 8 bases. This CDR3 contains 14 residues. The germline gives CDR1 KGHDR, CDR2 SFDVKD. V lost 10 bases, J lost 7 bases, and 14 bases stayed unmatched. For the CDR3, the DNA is TGTGCCACTAAAGGGGCGCGGGAGGACAATGAGCAGTACTTC. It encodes CATKGAREDNEQYF.

CDR3 residues: CATKRRGALGPEAFF. DNA for the CDR3: TGTGCCACCAAAAGGCGCGGGGCCCTCGGGCCTGAAGCTTTCTTT. The J gene is TRBJ1-1, the V gene TRBV15; the D gene is possibly TRBD1 (5 bases). Germline V gene lookup returns CDR1 LNHNV and CDR2 YYDKDF (reference sequence). Trimming took off 7 bases at V and 6 bases at J, with 21 bases between the two ends. The CDR3 consists of 15 residues.

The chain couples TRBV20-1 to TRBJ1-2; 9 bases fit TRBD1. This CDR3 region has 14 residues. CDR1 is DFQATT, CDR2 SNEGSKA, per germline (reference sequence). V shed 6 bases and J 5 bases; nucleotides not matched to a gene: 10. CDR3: CSAAPGQGEYGYTF. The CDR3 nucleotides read TGCAGTGCAGCACCGGGACAGGGAGAGTATGGCTACACCTTC.

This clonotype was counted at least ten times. In nucleotides, the CDR3 is TGCGCCAGCAGCTTGGGGGGGACAACTCCAACAGGGGCGAATGAGCAGTTCTTC. Its protein product is CASSLGGTTPTGANEQFF. V usage is TRBV5-1 and J usage is TRBJ2-1; 7 bases match TRBD1. The germline V gene encodes CDR1 SGHRS and CDR2 YFSETQ. This CDR3 has 18 amino acids. Trimming removed 0 bases from V and 7 bases from J; junction bases left unmatched: 16. Filled out from reference TRBV5-1 and TRBJ2-1, the complete variable domain reads KAGVTQTPRYLIKTRGQQVTLSCSPISGHRSVSWYQQTPGQGLQFLFEYFSETQRNKGNFPGRFSGRQFSNSRSEMNVSTLELGDSALYLCASSLGGTTPTGANEQFFGPGTRLTVL.

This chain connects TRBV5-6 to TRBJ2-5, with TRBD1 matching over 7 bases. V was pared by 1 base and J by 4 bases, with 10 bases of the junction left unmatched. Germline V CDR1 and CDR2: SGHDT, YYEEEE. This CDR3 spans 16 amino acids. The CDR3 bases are TGTGCCAGCAGCTTGTTCGCGGCGGCAGGGGGAGAGACCCAGTACTTC. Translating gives CASSLFAAAGGETQYF.

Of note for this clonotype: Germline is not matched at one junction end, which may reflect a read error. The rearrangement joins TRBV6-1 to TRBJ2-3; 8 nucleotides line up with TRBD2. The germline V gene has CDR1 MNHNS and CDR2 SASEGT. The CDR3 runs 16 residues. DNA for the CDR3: TGTGCCAGCAGTAGGGGCCGGAGGACTAGCACAGATACACAGTATTTT. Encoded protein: CASSRGRRTSTDTQYF.

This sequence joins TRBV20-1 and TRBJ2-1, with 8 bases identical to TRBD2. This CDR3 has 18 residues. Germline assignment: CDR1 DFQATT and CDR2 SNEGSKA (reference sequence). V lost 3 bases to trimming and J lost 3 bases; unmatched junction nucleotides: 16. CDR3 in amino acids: CSARLPLGRAAGYNEQFF. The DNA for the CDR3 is TGCAGTGCTAGGCTCCCCCTCGGGAGGGCCGCGGGCTACAATGAGCAGTTCTTC.

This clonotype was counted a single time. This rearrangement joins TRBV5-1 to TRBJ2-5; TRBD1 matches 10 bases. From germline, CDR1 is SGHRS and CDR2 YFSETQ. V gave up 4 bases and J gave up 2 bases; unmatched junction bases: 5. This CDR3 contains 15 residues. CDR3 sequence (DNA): TGCGCCAGCAGCACCGCGGACAGGGGGCAAGAGACCCAGTACTTC. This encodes CASSTADRGQETQYF. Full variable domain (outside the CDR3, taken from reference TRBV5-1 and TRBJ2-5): KAGVTQTPRYLIKTRGQQVTLSCSPISGHRSVSWYQQTPGQGLQFLFEYFSETQRNKGNFPGRFSGRQFSNSRSEMNVSTLELGDSALYLCASSTADRGQETQYFGPGTRLLVL.